This T cell receptor beta chain is from a study of cytomegalovirus exposure and HLA in healthy donors. Trimming removed 0 bases at V and 10 bases at J, with 7 bases between. This CDR3 has 13 amino acids. Germline values: CDR1 KGHSH, CDR2 LQKENI. Produced via immunoSEQ multiplex PCR; TCRdb's table is partial and in-frame only. The sample lists some 80,000 clones; less than 96% were seen once. Sample: PBMCs. This TCR came from a man in his late teens or twenties in good health and CMV-seropositive. The chain couples TRBV18 to TRBJ1-6; perhaps TRBD1 as D (5 bases). For the CDR3, the DNA is TGTGCCAGCTCACCACCAGGGGTCTCACCCCTCCACTTT. Translating it yields CASSPPGVSPLHF.